Following are 23 T cell receptor beta chains from one sample sequenced in a study of T cells in Graves' hyperthyroidism and ophthalmopathy. Amplified TCR beta CDR3 regions derived from RNA transcripts. RT-PCR in the first round (using the HTBI primer set) targeted the TCR CDR3. TCRdb re-called the multiplex PCR reads through MiXCR, storing one row per CDR3 protein. The table includes some 600,000 distinct CDR3 sequences, approximately 14% detected once. Material: blood. Receptors originate from a woman in her 30s with Graves' hyperthyroidism that later progressed to Graves' ophthalmopathy.

With respect to this clonotype: A read error is possible here, since a much larger clone lies one base away. The V gene is TRBV11-2, the J gene TRBJ1-2, with D perhaps TRBD1 (6 bases). Germline loops: CDR1 SGHAT, CDR2 FQNNGV. The CDR3 has 17 amino acids. The V and J ends lost 3 bases and 8 bases respectively, with 25 bases between them. This CDR3 is CASSFAPLSGRGGGYTF. CDR3 sequence (DNA): TGTGCCAGCAGCTTCGCCCCCCTTTCTGGCAGGGGCGGAGGCTACACCTTC.

CDR3 loop: CASSPGAGADEKLFF. The DNA of the CDR3 is TGTGCCAGCAGCCCAGGGGCGGGCGCGGATGAAAAACTGTTTTTT. The rearrangement uses TRBV4-2 and TRBJ1-4; D is perhaps TRBD1 (6 bases). From germline, CDR1 is LGHNA and CDR2 YNFKEQ. The CDR3 is 15 amino acids. V dropped 4 bases and J dropped 6 bases, with 15 bases sitting between them.

This clonotype came up many times. The chain is built from TRBV5-1 and TRBJ1-1; D not resolved. This CDR3 has 13 amino acids. Germline values: CDR1 SGHRS, CDR2 YFSETQ. V lost 4 bases to trimming and J lost 5 bases, with 12 bases between them. The CDR3 is CASSGGQVTEAFF. CDR3 nucleotides: TGCGCCAGCAGCGGCGGCCAGGTGACTGAAGCTTTCTTT.

J is TRBJ1-1 and V is TRBV11-2, with D unclear. Deletions cut 5 bases from V and 4 bases from J, with 11 bases between. Germline values: CDR1 SGHAT, CDR2 FQNNGV. There are 13 residues in the CDR3. The CDR3 nucleotides read TGTGCCAGCAGCCGTCAGGAGGTCACTGAAGCTTTCTTT. This encodes CASSRQEVTEAFF.

This clonotype showed up many times. The V and J genes are TRBV6-2 or TRBV6-3 and TRBJ1-1; TRBD1 agrees at 7 bases. Germline loops: CDR1 MNHEY, CDR2 SVGEGT. Germline trimming cut 6 bases from V and 1 base from J; bases unmatched to any gene: 8. This CDR3 region has 15 residues. The CDR3 here is CASSKQGLWNTEAFF. As DNA, the CDR3 is TGTGCCAGCAGCAAACAGGGGCTCTGGAACACTGAAGCTTTCTTT.

This clonotype was counted many times. The rearrangement links TRBV2 to TRBJ1-4; 7 positions match TRBD1. V was clipped by 6 bases and J by 10 bases; unmatched bases: 11. The germline gives CDR1 SNHLY, CDR2 FYNNEI. The CDR3 sequence is 14 residues long. CDR3 amino acids: CASRPRDSTAKLFF. The DNA of the CDR3 is TGTGCCAGCAGGCCCCGGGACAGTACCGCAAAACTGTTTTTT. The variable domain in full, completed from reference TRBV2 and TRBJ1-4, reads EPEVTQTPSHQVTQMGQEVILRCVPISNHLYFYWYRQILGQKVEFLVSFYNNEISEKSEIFDDQFSVERPDGSNFTLKIRSTKLEDSAMYFCASRPRDSTAKLFFGSGTQLSVL.

As for this clonotype: A junction boundary mismatches the germline segment, possibly from a read error. The CDR3 DNA reads as TGTGCCAGCAGCTTGGCATCAGGGAACGGCTACACCTTC. Amino acid sequence: CASSLASGNGYTF. This chain links TRBV5-1 with TRBJ1-2; perhaps TRBD1 as D (5 bases). The germline CDR1 and CDR2 sequences are SGHRS and YFSETQ. The CDR3 extends over 13 amino acids.

This clonotype was picked up many times. V is TRBV11-2 and J is TRBJ2-1; 12 nucleotides align to TRBD2. This CDR3 contains 17 residues. J lost 6 bases, V lost 4 bases, and 10 bases had no gene match. CDR1 and CDR2 from the germline V gene are SGHAT and FQNNGV. CDR3 sequence: CASSSYRTSGNRNEQFF. CDR3 nucleotides: TGTGCCAGCAGCTCCTATCGGACTAGCGGGAACCGCAATGAGCAGTTCTTC.

This clonotype was counted at least ten times. The chain recombines TRBV7-2 with TRBJ2-7, with 11 bases identical to TRBD2. Germline CDR1 SGHTA, CDR2 FQGNSA. This CDR3 contains 15 residues. V lost 1 base, J lost 6 bases, and 5 bases stayed unmatched. The CDR3 region is CASSLGGLAEGEQYF. The DNA of the CDR3 is TGTGCCAGCAGCTTAGGGGGACTAGCGGAAGGCGAGCAGTACTTC. Filled out from reference TRBV7-2 and TRBJ2-7, the complete variable domain reads GAGVSQSPSNKVTEKGKDVELRCDPISGHTALYWYRQSLGQGLEFLIYFQGNSAPDKSGLPSDRFSAERTGGSVSTLTIQRTQQEDSAVYLCASSLGGLAEGEQYFGPGTRLTVT.

The rearrangement links TRBV7-9 to TRBJ1-2; D is possibly TRBD1 (5 bases). Trimming stripped 7 bases from V and 10 bases from J, with 13 bases between. The length of the CDR3 is 11 residues. Germline CDR1 is SEHNR and CDR2 is FQNEAQ (reference sequence). The CDR3 region has the DNA TGTGCCAGCAACCCCCGGGACCTCTACACCTTC. Translation gives CASNPRDLYTF.

The chain has TRBV5-6 and TRBJ2-2, with 9 bases lining up with TRBD1. Looked up from germline, CDR1 is SGHDT and CDR2 is YYEEEE. The V gene end was trimmed by 4 bases and the J gene end by 6 bases; junction bases not matched to a gene: 7. The CDR3 sequence is 15 residues long. DNA of the CDR3: TGTGCCAGCAGCCCCGGGACAGGGTTCCCCGGGGAGCTGTTTTTT. It encodes CASSPGTGFPGELFF.

This clonotype has a handful of counts. V is TRBV20-1 and J is TRBJ2-6, with a weak D call TRBD1 (7 bases). There are 14 residues in the CDR3. From germline, CDR1 is DFQATT and CDR2 SNEGSKA (reference sequence). V lost 6 bases to trimming and J lost 1 base, with 10 bases between them. The CDR3: CSARGESGANVLTF. The DNA for the CDR3 is TGCAGTGCCAGGGGGGAGTCTGGGGCCAACGTCCTGACTTTC.

The V gene is TRBV27, the J gene TRBJ2-2; D not certain. Germline V gene data show CDR1 as MNHEY and CDR2 as SMNVEV (reference sequence). This CDR3 comprises 15 residues. V lost 5 bases to trimming and J lost 5 bases, with 15 bases between them. CDR3 amino acids: CASSPLGRRTGELFF. For the CDR3, the DNA is TGTGCCAGCAGTCCGCTGGGCCGCCGAACCGGGGAGCTGTTTTTT.

This clonotype has at least ten counts. This chain uses TRBV11-2 with TRBJ2-3, with 8 bases lining up with TRBD1. The J segment lost 1 base and the V segment lost 5 bases, leaving 5 bases of the junction unmatched. CDR1 is SGHAT, CDR2 FQNNGV, per germline. The CDR3 contains 15 residues. The CDR3 loop is CASSIGQGRTDTQYF. The CDR3 DNA is TGTGCCAGCAGCATCGGACAGGGTCGCACAGATACGCAGTATTTT.

The sample holds many counts of this clonotype. The chain uses TRBV2 and TRBJ2-1; no clear D gene. Germline-derived CDR1 and CDR2 are SNHLY and FYNNEI. Trimming shortened V by 4 bases and J by 7 bases, and 11 bases separated the two germline ends. This CDR3 comprises 13 residues. In DNA, the CDR3 is TGTGCCAGCAGTGTAGGGCCCATGAATGAGCAGTTCTTC. Amino acid sequence: CASSVGPMNEQFF.

At least ten counts were recorded for this clonotype. The chain is built from TRBV5-5 and TRBJ1-5; D uncertain. The CDR3 consists of 16 residues. CDR1 is SGHKS, CDR2 YYEKEE, per germline (reference sequence). V lost 1 base to trimming and J lost 2 bases, with 13 bases between them. The CDR3 DNA follows: TGTGCCAGCAGCTTGAATCCATTAGGAGGCAATCAGCCCCAGCATTTT. Its protein is CASSLNPLGGNQPQHF.

The rearrangement joins TRBV6-1 to TRBJ1-1; a possible D gene is TRBD1 (5 bases). The CDR3 spans 13 residues. Between the trimmed V and J ends, which lost 8 bases and 1 base, there was a span of 11 bases. From germline, CDR1 is MNHNS and CDR2 SASEGT. The CDR3 sequence is CASQGVRNTEAFF. Written as DNA, the CDR3 is TGTGCCAGCCAAGGGGTGAGGAACACTGAAGCTTTCTTT.

This clonotype was counted many times. This chain uses TRBV7-2 with TRBJ2-7; unclear D gene. The CDR3 consists of 13 residues. Germline V gives CDR1 SGHTA, CDR2 FQGNSA. Between the trimmed V and J ends, which lost 1 base and 6 bases, there was a span of 10 bases. The CDR3 sequence is CASSLVGYGEQYF. CDR3 DNA: TGTGCCAGCAGCTTAGTAGGCTACGGCGAGCAGTACTTC.

CDR3 bases: TGCAGTGCTAGAGACGGGTCCCATGCTGGGGAGCAGTACTTC. Amino acid sequence: CSARDGSHAGEQYF. The chain is built from TRBV20-1 and TRBJ2-7; D remains unclear. The V gene's germline CDR1 is DFQATT and CDR2 SNEGSKA (reference sequence). V was pared by 0 bases and J by 7 bases, with 16 bases between. The CDR3 has 14 amino acids.

This clonotype was recorded many times. J is TRBJ2-7 and V is TRBV18; D might be TRBD1 or TRBD2, each matching 5 bases. The length of the CDR3 is 13 residues. V lost 5 bases, J lost 3 bases, and 11 bases lay in between. Germline assignment: CDR1 KGHSH and CDR2 LQKENI. The CDR3 sequence is CASSDRDGYEQYF. The CDR3, as DNA: TGTGCCAGCTCAGATAGGGACGGCTACGAGCAGTACTTC.

This rearrangement joins TRBV13 to TRBJ1-2, with 11 bases that match TRBD1. J was trimmed by 4 bases and V by 5 bases; bases with no gene match: 12. The CDR3 is made up of 17 amino acids. CDR1 and CDR2 from the germline V gene are PRHDT and FYEKMQ (reference sequence). CDR3 region: CASSGQGTGGVGYGYTF. CDR3 coding DNA: TGTGCCAGCAGCGGCCAAGGGACAGGGGGAGTCGGCTATGGCTACACCTTC.

There are many counts of this clonotype. The V call is TRBV12-3 or TRBV12-4, the J call TRBJ1-5; 8 bases are shared with TRBD1. This CDR3 spans 13 amino acids. V gave up 7 bases and J gave up 2 bases; unmatched junction bases: 1. As DNA, the CDR3 is TGTGCCAGCACACAGGGGGGCAATCAGCCCCAGCATTTT. Encoded protein: CASTQGGNQPQHF.

The sample holds a few counts of this clonotype. The J gene is TRBJ2-3, the V gene TRBV30; D gene unclear. This CDR3 comprises 11 residues. With 3 bases removed from V and 6 bases from J, the gap between germline ends came to 7 bases. Germline CDR1 GTSNPN, CDR2 SVGIG (reference sequence). In nucleotides, the CDR3 is TGTGCCTGGAGCCCCGGGGATACGCAGTATTTT. Translation: CAWSPGDTQYF.